These T cell receptor beta chains were read from a single sample in a study of shared clonotypes between healthy human individuals. Using immunoSEQ multiplex PCR, the repertoire was profiled, and TCRdb retains in-frame clones only, with some absent. The table lists about 500,000 clones, roughly four fifths of them singletons. Sequencing input: PBMCs. These receptors came from a woman aged 40 to 55 in good health. Some clones in this sample may be carry-over from other donors' samples. CDR3s include the opening cysteine and the closing phenylalanine or tryptophan. A D gene is named only where the DNA matches it firmly. Part of the rows lack a size; the others show once, few, many or a class for expanded clones.

J: TRBJ1-4
V: TRBV25-1
D: -
size: -
DNA: TGTGCCAGCAGTGAAAGCCCGGCTGAAAAACTGTTTTTT
CDR3: CASSESPAEKLFF

J: TRBJ1-2
V: TRBV9
D: -
size: -
DNA: TGTGCCAGCAGCGTAGACCCGGGGGGGCCTCCCTATGGCTACACCTTC
CDR3: CASSVDPGGPPYGYTF

J: TRBJ2-1
V: TRBV5-4
D: TRBD2
size: -
DNA: TGTGCCAGCAGCCCGGGACTATTCTCCTACAATGAGCAGTTCTTC
CDR3: CASSPGLFSYNEQFF

J: TRBJ2-1
V: TRBV5-1
D: TRBD1
size: few
DNA: TGCGCCAGCAGCTTGCTTGGGGACAGGGGCAATGAGCAGTTCTTC
CDR3: CASSLLGDRGNEQFF

J: TRBJ2-1
V: TRBV7-9
D: -
size: -
DNA: TGCGCCAGCAGCCAAGCTATGGGTTTGGAGCAGTTCTTC
CDR3: CASSQAMGLEQFF

J: TRBJ1-5
V: TRBV15
D: TRBD1
size: -
DNA: TGTGCCACCACCTGGGACAGTAATAGCAATCAGCCCCAGCATTTT
CDR3: CATTWDSNSNQPQHF

J: TRBJ2-1
V: TRBV7-6
D: -
size: once
DNA: TGTGCCAGCAGCTTAGTTTTGGGGAATGAGCAGTTCTTC
CDR3: CASSLVLGNEQFF

J: TRBJ2-2
V: TRBV11-3
D: TRBD2
size: -
DNA: TGTGCCAGCAGCCAGACTAGCGTAGGAATGGGCGGGGAGCTGTTTTTT
CDR3: CASSQTSVGMGGELFF

J: TRBJ2-7
V: TRBV20-1
D: -
size: -
DNA: TGCAGTGCTGGGGACCCTCGGGAGCAGTACTTC
CDR3: CSAGDPREQYF

J: TRBJ2-7
V: TRBV7-2
D: TRBD1
size: -
DNA: TGTGCCAGCAGCTTAGCGCGGACAGGGGGCGTAAACGAGCAGTACTTC
CDR3: CASSLARTGGVNEQYF

J: TRBJ1-2
V: TRBV7-2
D: -
size: many
DNA: TGTGCCAGCAGCTTATCCACACGGGGGGTTGAGGGCTACACCTTC
CDR3: CASSLSTRGVEGYTF

J: TRBJ2-2
V: TRBV25-1
D: -
size: few
DNA: TGTGCCAGCAGTGTGTATGCAGGTCTACCCGGGGAGCTGTTTTTT
CDR3: CASSVYAGLPGELFF

J: TRBJ1-4
V: TRBV19
D: -
size: -
DNA: TGTGCCAGTAGTATGGGGGATCCAACTAATGAAAAACTGTTTTTT
CDR3: CASSMGDPTNEKLFF

J: TRBJ2-5
V: TRBV11-3
D: TRBD2
size: -
DNA: TGTGCCAGCAGCTCGGGACTAGCGGGATCGCAAGAGACCCAGTACTTC
CDR3: CASSSGLAGSQETQYF

J: TRBJ2-2
V: TRBV5-4
D: TRBD1
size: -
DNA: TGTGCCAGCAGCTTGGTACAGGGGTTCGGGGAGCTGTTTTTT
CDR3: CASSLVQGFGELFF

J: TRBJ1-1
V: TRBV19
D: -
size: few
DNA: TGTGCCAGTAGAAATCAGGGTTGGACTGAAGCTTTCTTT
CDR3: CASRNQGWTEAFF

J: TRBJ1-1
V: TRBV5-6
D: -
size: -
DNA: TGTGCCAGCAGCTTAATGAACACTGAAGCTTTCTTT
CDR3: CASSLMNTEAFF

J: TRBJ1-2
V: TRBV28
D: -
size: -
DNA: TGTGCCAGCTCCGGCTATGGCTACACCTTC
CDR3: CASSGYGYTF

J: TRBJ2-1
V: TRBV9
D: TRBD2
size: -
DNA: TGTGCCAGCGGAAGCGGGAGGGCCGGGAATGAGCAGTTCTTC
CDR3: CASGSGRAGNEQFF

J: TRBJ2-1
V: TRBV7-3
D: TRBD2
size: -
DNA: TGTGCCAGCAGGCTAGCGGGAGCCCCGGGAAATGAGCAGTTCTTC
CDR3: CASRLAGAPGNEQFF

J: TRBJ1-1
V: TRBV30
D: -
size: -
DNA: TGTGCCTGGAGTGTAGGTGCCAGGGCTTGGACTGAAGCTTTCTTT
CDR3: CAWSVGARAWTEAFF

J: TRBJ2-1
V: TRBV7-9
D: TRBD2
size: -
DNA: TGTGCCAGCAGCGCGATGGGACTAGCGGGAGGAGAGCAGTTCTTC
CDR3: CASSAMGLAGGEQFF

J: TRBJ1-5
V: TRBV19
D: -
size: -
DNA: TGTGCCAGTAGCAGTCTTATACAGAGATATAGCAATCAGCCCCAGCATTTT
CDR3: CASSSLIQRYSNQPQHF

J: TRBJ2-3
V: TRBV19
D: -
size: -
DNA: TGTGCCAGTAGTATAGCGGTTACTAGTACGCAGTATTTT
CDR3: CASSIAVTSTQYF

J: TRBJ2-1
V: TRBV7-2
D: -
size: -
DNA: TGTGCCAGCAGCTTATTGCTGGGGACCTACAATGAGCAGTTCTTC
CDR3: CASSLLLGTYNEQFF

J: TRBJ2-3
V: TRBV7-3
D: TRBD1
size: -
DNA: TGTGCCAGCAGCTTAAGACAGGGGAAAGATACGCAGTATTTT
CDR3: CASSLRQGKDTQYF

J: TRBJ2-1
V: TRBV6-1
D: -
size: -
DNA: TGTGCCAGCAGTGGAACTCAGACAGGAACCACAATGAAGCAGTTCTTC
CDR3: CASSGTQTGTTMKQFF

J: TRBJ2-7
V: TRBV4-1
D: -
size: -
DNA: TGCGCCAGCAGCCAAGATCGGGGACAAGATACGGCCTACGAGCAGTACTTC
CDR3: CASSQDRGQDTAYEQYF

J: TRBJ2-3
V: TRBV7-9
D: -
size: -
DNA: TGTGCCAGCAGCTCAGGGGGGGATACGCAGTATTTT
CDR3: CASSSGGDTQYF

J: TRBJ1-5
V: TRBV11-2
D: -
size: -
DNA: TGTGCCAGCAGCTTAGTGACAGGTTTAGGGAATCAGCCCCAGCATTTT
CDR3: CASSLVTGLGNQPQHF

J: TRBJ1-2
V: TRBV11-2
D: -
size: once
DNA: TGTGCCAGCAGCTTAGAGGGGGGAGTCGTGGGCTATGGCTACACCTTC
CDR3: CASSLEGGVVGYGYTF

J: TRBJ2-3
V: TRBV10-3
D: TRBD2
size: -
DNA: TGTGCCATCGTAGCGGCTAGCGGGAGCACAGATACGCAGTATTTT
CDR3: CAIVAASGSTDTQYF

J: TRBJ2-4
V: TRBV28
D: TRBD2
size: -
DNA: TGTGCCACGACCTATAGCGGGATGTTCAAAAACATTCAGTACTTC
CDR3: CATTYSGMFKNIQYF

J: TRBJ1-5
V: TRBV2
D: -
size: -
DNA: TGTGCCAGCAGTGATGGCGGGGACGGTCAGCCCCAGCATTTT
CDR3: CASSDGGDGQPQHF

J: TRBJ2-1
V: TRBV4-1
D: -
size: -
DNA: TGCGCCAGCAGCCTTGATCATAATTCCTACAATGAGCAGTTCTTC
CDR3: CASSLDHNSYNEQFF

J: TRBJ1-1
V: TRBV5-4
D: -
size: -
DNA: TGTGCCAGCAGCCAGGTACAGGTTAACACTGAAGCTTTCTTT
CDR3: CASSQVQVNTEAFF

J: TRBJ1-5
V: TRBV5-8
D: TRBD1
size: -
DNA: TGTGCCAGCAGCTCCCGGACAGGGGGTGCCAATCAGCCCCAGCATTTT
CDR3: CASSSRTGGANQPQHF

J: TRBJ2-1
V: TRBV7-9
D: -
size: -
DNA: TGTGCCAGCAGCCCCTCCTCAGCGATACTATGGGAGCAGTTCTTC
CDR3: CASSPSSAILWEQFF

J: TRBJ2-1
V: TRBV2
D: TRBD2
size: -
DNA: TGTGCCAGCAGCTACTTCTTAGGACTAGCGGGAGTCAATGAGCAGTTCTTC
CDR3: CASSYFLGLAGVNEQFF

J: TRBJ2-1
V: TRBV6-6
D: TRBD2
size: many
DNA: TGTGCCAGCAGCCGCCTAGCGGGAAGGTACAATGAGCAGTTCTTC
CDR3: CASSRLAGRYNEQFF

J: TRBJ2-1
V: TRBV28
D: TRBD2
size: -
DNA: TGTGCCAGCAGTTTAGACGGCCGTACGTGGACTAGCGGGGACAATGAGCAGTTCTTC
CDR3: CASSLDGRTWTSGDNEQFF

J: TRBJ2-1
V: TRBV5-1
D: -
size: -
DNA: TGCGCCAGCAGCTTCACTTTAGCGGAAACCTACAATGAGCAGTTCTTC
CDR3: CASSFTLAETYNEQFF

J: TRBJ2-1
V: TRBV7-2
D: -
size: once
DNA: TGTGCCAGCAGCTTAGCAGGGAATGGGGGCTACAATGAGCAGTTCTTC
CDR3: CASSLAGNGGYNEQFF

J: TRBJ2-2
V: TRBV14
D: TRBD2
size: -
DNA: TGTGCCAGCAGCCAAAGGACCTTAGCGGGAGGGATGAACACCGGGGAGCTGTTTTTT
CDR3: CASSQRTLAGGMNTGELFF

J: TRBJ2-7
V: TRBV5-4
D: TRBD1
size: -
DNA: TGTGCCAGCAGTTTTTCGGACAGGGACTACGAGCAGTACTTC
CDR3: CASSFSDRDYEQYF

J: TRBJ2-5
V: TRBV5-1
D: -
size: few
DNA: TGCGCCAGCAGCGCAACGGACGGTGTGGGAGAGACCCAGTACTTC
CDR3: CASSATDGVGETQYF

J: TRBJ2-6
V: TRBV7-9
D: -
size: -
DNA: TGTGCCAGCAGCTTAGTAGGGGGTTCTGGGGCCAACGTCCTGACTTTC
CDR3: CASSLVGGSGANVLTF

J: TRBJ1-1
V: TRBV7-8
D: TRBD1
size: -
DNA: TGTGCCAGCAGCTTAGCTGAACAGGGGTTGGGCACTGAAGCTTTCTTT
CDR3: CASSLAEQGLGTEAFF

J: TRBJ2-5
V: TRBV9
D: -
size: -
DNA: TGTGCCAGCAGCGTAGGGGGGCGGACGGAGACCCAGTACTTC
CDR3: CASSVGGRTETQYF

J: TRBJ2-1
V: TRBV5-1
D: TRBD2
size: -
DNA: TGCGCCAGCAGCTTGCCCGGGACTAGCGTAGGTGAGCAGTTCTTC
CDR3: CASSLPGTSVGEQFF

J: TRBJ2-3
V: TRBV9
D: -
size: -
DNA: TGTGCCAGCAAGCGGTCCCCCACGTATGGCACAGATACGCAGTATTTT
CDR3: CASKRSPTYGTDTQYF

J: TRBJ2-3
V: TRBV5-1
D: -
size: once
DNA: TGCGCCAGCAGCCCGGACCCCCTGCTAACAGATACGCAGTATTTT
CDR3: CASSPDPLLTDTQYF

J: TRBJ1-1
V: TRBV28
D: -
size: -
DNA: TGTGCCAGCAGCACCCAATGGATTAACACTGAAGCTTTCTTT
CDR3: CASSTQWINTEAFF

J: TRBJ2-7
V: TRBV11-2
D: TRBD2
size: -
DNA: TGTGCCAGCAGCTTAGTTCGTGCGGGAGGGCCTGACTTC
CDR3: CASSLVRAGGPDF

J: TRBJ2-7
V: TRBV28
D: TRBD2
size: -
DNA: TGTGCCAGCGGCGGACTAGCGGGAGGGCCCGGGGGCGGCGAGCAGTACTTC
CDR3: CASGGLAGGPGGGEQYF